The 27 T cell receptor beta chains reported below all come from one sample, sequenced in a study of Tregs in tolerant kidney transplant recipients (dated by TCRdb to between 2018 and 2021). The library came from the immunoSEQ multiplex PCR assay. This immuneACCESS table, as held by TCRdb, lists in-frame sequences with V and J called but not all clones. Of the missing ones, under half trace to an unresolved V gene in checked studies; the others have no known cause. The sample table shows under 95,000 clones, and 91% are seen once. The top ten clonotypes cover about 0.36% of the sample. The label giving this sample's time point can be read as: blood sample drawn before combined kidney and bone marrow transplant. Sequencing used Tregs from blood, obtained before the transplant. The receptors shown here come from a human donor who received a combined kidney and bone marrow transplant.

This chain links TRBV5-1 with TRBJ2-5; D not certain. CDR3 size: 13 residues. Trimming pared 0 bases from V and 4 bases from J, leaving 7 bases between. Germline lookup yields CDR1 SGHRS and CDR2 YFSETQ. The CDR3 DNA reads TGCGCCAGCAGCTTGGGGTTCGGAGAGACCCAGTACTTC. This sequence encodes CASSLGFGETQYF.

The V and J genes are TRBV25-1 and TRBJ2-3; D is uncertain. Trimming left V 2 bases short and J 0 bases short, with 3 bases between. CDR3 length: 13 amino acids. CDR1 is MGHDK and CDR2 is SYGVNS in the germline V gene. Here the CDR3 reads CASSEPSTDTQYF. The CDR3 DNA is TGTGCCAGCAGTGAACCGAGCACAGATACGCAGTATTTT.

The V gene is TRBV28, the J gene TRBJ2-7, with TRBD2 identical over 10 bases. J was trimmed by 2 bases and V by 6 bases; bases with no gene match: 10. In germline, CDR1 is MDHEN, CDR2 SYDVKM. The CDR3 runs to 16 residues. The CDR3 here is CASSTPESGRAYEQYF. DNA of the CDR3: TGTGCCAGCAGCACACCGGAAAGCGGGAGGGCCTACGAGCAGTACTTC.

The V gene is TRBV5-8, the J gene TRBJ2-3, with TRBD1 identical over 8 bases. The V gene end was trimmed by 2 bases and the J gene end by 3 bases; junction bases not matched to a gene: 11. The CDR3 runs 17 residues. Germline V lookup: CDR1 SGHTS, CDR2 YDEGEE. The CDR3 nucleotides read TGTGCCAGCAGCTTTCTCTATGGGACAGGTAGTACAGATACGCAGTATTTT. It is translated as CASSFLYGTGSTDTQYF.

Note on this clone: At the DNA level, this CDR3 is encoded by other sequences in the same sample as well. The chain has TRBV9 and TRBJ2-7; D is unclear. This CDR3 has 12 amino acids. Germline CDR1 is SGDLS and CDR2 is YYNGEE. V was pared by 5 bases and J by 3 bases, with 9 bases between. The CDR3 region is CASSLDGYEQYF. The CDR3 bases are TGTGCCAGCAGTTTAGACGGCTACGAGCAGTACTTC. Variable domain in full (rest from reference TRBV9 and TRBJ2-7): DSGVTQTPKHLITATGQRVTLRCSPRSGDLSVYWYQQSLDQGLQFLIQYYNGEERAKGNILERFSAQQFPDLHSELNLSSLELGDSALYFCASSLDGYEQYFGPGTRLTVT.

The CDR3 loop reads CASSQGLGLAGSGVSGEQYF. The CDR3 nucleotides are TGTGCCAGCAGCCAGGGGCTGGGACTAGCGGGGAGTGGAGTGAGTGGCGAGCAGTACTTC. This sequence joins TRBV5-4 and TRBJ2-7, with 13 bases aligning to TRBD2. Germline loops: CDR1 SGHNT, CDR2 YYREEE (reference sequence). After removal of 4 bases from V and 6 bases from J, the junction contained 22 bases not matched to a gene. There are 20 residues in the CDR3.

The rearrangement links TRBV6-6 to TRBJ2-1; 9 bases fit TRBD1. The length of the CDR3 is 16 residues. V was pared by 7 bases and J by 4 bases, with 11 bases of the junction left unmatched. Germline V lookup: CDR1 MNHNY, CDR2 SVGAGI (reference sequence). CDR3 sequence (DNA): TGTGCCAGCACCAGAACGGGACAGGGACTTTACAATGAGCAGTTCTTC. Its translation is CASTRTGQGLYNEQFF.

This rearrangement joins TRBV11-2 to TRBJ2-3, with 10 nucleotides matching TRBD2. After removal of 1 base from V and 2 bases from J, the junction contained 6 bases not matched to a gene. Germline V gives CDR1 SGHAT, CDR2 FQNNGV. CDR3 length: 17 amino acids. The chain's CDR3 is CASSLVSSGGNTDTQYF. For the CDR3, the DNA is TGTGCCAGCAGCTTAGTATCTAGCGGGGGAAACACAGATACGCAGTATTTT.

The chain uses TRBV19 and TRBJ1-5; D gene ambiguous. CDR3 length: 14 amino acids. Germline V gene sequence: CDR1 LNHDA, CDR2 SQIVND (reference sequence). Trimming removed 5 bases at V and 0 bases at J, with 8 bases between. CDR3 region: CASSLAYSNQPQHF. The CDR3 DNA reads TGTGCCAGTAGTTTAGCCTATAGCAATCAGCCCCAGCATTTT.

V and J are TRBV27 and TRBJ2-7; D gene unclear. From germline, CDR1 is MNHEY and CDR2 SMNVEV (reference sequence). CDR3 length: 14 amino acids. Trimming pared 4 bases from V and 3 bases from J, leaving 13 bases between. Written as DNA, the CDR3 is TGTGCCAGCAGTTCCCTCCGCAGTAACTACGAGCAGTACTTC. Amino acid sequence: CASSSLRSNYEQYF.

This clone was seen a single time. This chain joins TRBV19 and TRBJ1-5; perhaps TRBD1 as D (5 bases). Trimming shortened V by 5 bases and J by 2 bases, and 7 bases separated the two germline ends. This CDR3 region has 13 residues. In germline, CDR1 is LNHDA, CDR2 SQIVND (reference sequence). The CDR3 DNA is TGTGCCAGTAGTGGGACGGGCAATCAGCCCCAGCATTTT. It encodes CASSGTGNQPQHF.

V and J are TRBV20-1 and TRBJ2-7; D call uncertain. The CDR3 consists of 11 residues. Per germline, CDR1 DFQATT and CDR2 SNEGSKA (reference sequence). V was clipped by 1 base and J by 3 bases, with 4 bases between them. CDR3 region: CSARAYYEQYF. The CDR3 DNA is TGCAGTGCTAGAGCCTACTACGAGCAGTACTTC.

The V call is TRBV19, the J call TRBJ2-2; no definite D call. The CDR3 is made up of 14 amino acids. V was shortened by 3 bases and J by 0 bases, with 5 bases between the two germline ends. The germline V gene encodes CDR1 LNHDA and CDR2 SQIVND (reference sequence). The CDR3 reads CASSIPPNTGELFF. CDR3 bases: TGTGCCAGTAGTATCCCACCGAACACCGGGGAGCTGTTTTTT.

This chain uses TRBV28 with TRBJ1-3; D is undetermined. Germline V gene data show CDR1 as MDHEN and CDR2 as SYDVKM. This CDR3 is 13 amino acids long. Trimming took off 3 bases at V and 0 bases at J, with 3 bases between the two ends. The CDR3 region is CASSFYSGNTIYF. In DNA, the CDR3 is TGTGCCAGCAGTTTCTACTCTGGAAACACCATATATTTT. Together with reference TRBV28 and TRBJ1-3, the CDR3 gives the full variable domain: DVKVTQSSRYLVKRTGEKVFLECVQDMDHENMFWYRQDPGLGLRLIYFSYDVKMKEKGDIPEGYSVSREKKERFSLILESASTNQTSMYLCASSFYSGNTIYFGEGSWLTVV.

The chain links TRBV4-1 to TRBJ2-3, with TRBD2 matching 9 bases. Germline assignment: CDR1 MGHRA and CDR2 YSYEKL. V lost 3 bases to trimming and J lost 1 base; unmatched junction nucleotides: 2. The CDR3 spans 15 residues. The CDR3 region has the DNA TGCGCCAGCAGCCAGGCTAGCGGGGGCACAGATACGCAGTATTTT. This translates into CASSQASGGTDTQYF.

The CDR3 DNA reads TGTGCCATCAGTGGACAGGATAAATCCTACGAGCAGTACTTC. Amino acids: CAISGQDKSYEQYF. The rearrangement links TRBV10-3 to TRBJ2-7, with a tentative D call TRBD1 (6 bases). The V end was cut by 4 bases, the J end by 1 base, with 11 bases between. The CDR3 is 14 residues long. The germline CDR1 and CDR2 sequences are ENHRY and SYGVKD.

The CDR3 region is CASGGETQYF. The CDR3 nucleotides are TGTGCCAGTGGGGGAGAGACCCAGTACTTC. The gene calls are TRBV19 and TRBJ2-5; D is perhaps TRBD1 or TRBD2 (5 bases each). Trimming left V 8 bases short and J 4 bases short, with 5 bases between. CDR3 length equals 10 residues. Germline V gene sequence: CDR1 LNHDA, CDR2 SQIVND (reference sequence).

V gene TRBV5-1 combines with J gene TRBJ2-3; 14 nucleotides align to TRBD2. This CDR3 spans 17 amino acids. V was clipped by 0 bases and J by 4 bases; unmatched bases: 4. Looked up from germline, CDR1 is SGHRS and CDR2 is YFSETQ. CDR3 loop: CASSLETSGRAADTQYF. DNA for the CDR3: TGCGCCAGCAGCTTGGAGACTAGCGGGAGGGCTGCAGATACGCAGTATTTT.

In its sample, this clone was seen once. The chain carries TRBV7-2 and TRBJ2-7; 8 bases are shared with TRBD1. After removal of 1 base from V and 4 bases from J, the junction contained 6 bases not matched to a gene. CDR1 is SGHTA and CDR2 is FQGNSA in the germline V gene. This CDR3 spans 15 amino acids. The CDR3 loop reads CASSLDRGEYYEQYF. The CDR3 DNA sequence: TGTGCCAGCAGCTTAGACAGGGGGGAATATTACGAGCAGTACTTC.

The chain uses TRBV2 and TRBJ1-4; no definite D call. Per the germline V gene, CDR1 is SNHLY and CDR2 is FYNNEI. V lost 7 bases to trimming and J lost 0 bases, with 12 bases between them. CDR3 length equals 15 residues. As DNA, the CDR3 is TGTGCCAGCACTGGTCAGCAAGCAACTAATGAAAAACTGTTTTTT. Protein sequence: CASTGQQATNEKLFF.

V usage is TRBV11-2 and J usage is TRBJ2-2, with 13 bases lining up with TRBD2. V lost 5 bases to trimming and J lost 4 bases; unmatched junction nucleotides: 7. The CDR3 extends over 17 amino acids. CDR1 and CDR2 from the germline V gene are SGHAT and FQNNGV. CDR3 DNA sequence: TGTGCCAGCAGCACGGGACTAGCGGGAAGGGGCACCGGGGAGCTGTTTTTT. It yields the protein CASSTGLAGRGTGELFF.

The chain carries TRBV28 and TRBJ1-2, with D possibly being TRBD1 (6 bases). Trimming left V 6 bases short and J 8 bases short, with 16 bases between. Germline CDR1 and CDR2: MDHEN and SYDVKM. This CDR3 is 13 amino acids long. The CDR3 is CASSQGHGKGYTF. CDR3 nucleotides: TGTGCCAGCAGCCAGGGGCATGGGAAGGGCTACACCTTC.

The CDR3 sequence: CAGRGTTNTGELFF. CDR3 DNA: TGTGCCGGACGGGGAACAACGAACACCGGGGAGCTGTTTTTT. J is TRBJ2-2 and V is TRBV30; maybe TRBD2 (5 bases). V was clipped by 8 bases and J by 0 bases, with 13 bases between them. The CDR3 runs to 14 residues. Germline CDR1 and CDR2: GTSNPN and SVGIG (reference sequence).

The chain carries TRBV18 and TRBJ1-3; 7 bases are a match to TRBD1. This CDR3 is 14 amino acids long. V dropped 2 bases and J dropped 8; count of bases not matched to a gene: 6. The V gene's germline CDR1 is KGHSH and CDR2 LQKENI. This CDR3 is CASSPTGASDTIYF. CDR3 nucleotides: TGTGCCAGCTCACCAACAGGGGCGTCGGACACCATATATTTT.

The chain combines TRBV28 with TRBJ1-4; a possible D gene is TRBD1 (6 bases). Germline-derived CDR1 and CDR2 are MDHEN and SYDVKM. This CDR3 contains 13 residues. V lost 11 bases and J 5 bases, leaving 15 bases between the germline ends. CDR3 in amino acids: CALRGGLNEKLFF. The CDR3, as DNA: TGTGCCCTGAGGGGGGGGCTCAATGAAAAACTGTTTTTT.

V usage is TRBV13 and J usage is TRBJ2-1; 13 bases line up with TRBD2. Germline V gives CDR1 PRHDT, CDR2 FYEKMQ (reference sequence). The CDR3 covers 15 residues. Germline trimming cut 5 bases from V and 8 bases from J; bases unmatched to any gene: 6. The CDR3 DNA sequence: TGTGCCAGCAGCGAACTAGCGGGAGGGATCCATGAGCAGTTCTTC. Its translation is CASSELAGGIHEQFF.

The chain carries TRBV4-2 and TRBJ1-1; D remains ambiguous. Germline CDR1 LGHNA, CDR2 YNFKEQ. Trimming left V 3 bases short and J 1 base short, with 15 bases between. This CDR3 is built from 16 residues. The CDR3 loop reads CASSHADSSGNTEAFF. Here the CDR3 DNA reads TGTGCCAGCAGCCATGCCGATAGTTCGGGGAACACTGAAGCTTTCTTT.